Presented here are 32 T cell receptor beta chains from one specimen sequenced in a study of beta chain features in type 1 diabetes. Reverse transcription of all isolated RNA meant that expressed TCRB transcripts were sequenced. Data came from immunoSEQ multiplex PCR; TCRdb stores just in-frame clones and leaves some out. The sample contains 900,000 or so clones, 17% of which appear only once. The sample taken for sequencing was naive CD4+ T cells from blood. These receptors originate from a woman younger than 30 in good health.

Notes on this clone: Other DNA sequences in this specimen translate into the identical CDR3. V and J are TRBV28 and TRBJ2-7, with 14 bases fitting TRBD2. This CDR3 has 15 residues. V lost 6 bases and J lost 3; bases outside the gene matches: 4. Looked up from germline, CDR1 is MDHEN and CDR2 is SYDVKM. The CDR3 region has the DNA TGTGCCAGCAGACCAGGGACTAGCGGGAGCTACGAGCAGTACTTC. It is translated as CASRPGTSGSYEQYF.

A few counts support this clone. Additional DNA sequences in this sample encode the identical CDR3. The V call is TRBV10-3, the J call TRBJ2-7; D is tentatively TRBD1 or TRBD2 (5 bases each). The V and J ends lost 0 bases and 1 base respectively, with 13 bases between them. This CDR3 contains 16 residues. Germline-derived CDR1 and CDR2 are ENHRY and SYGVKD. The CDR3 sequence: CAISESRGLASYEQYF. DNA for the CDR3: TGTGCCATCAGTGAGTCCCGGGGCCTTGCTTCCTACGAGCAGTACTTC.

This rearrangement joins TRBV21-1 to TRBJ2-1; the listed D gene, TRBD2, was not tested against the DNA. TRBV21-1 is a pseudogene segment. This CDR3 is 16 amino acids long. This chain's CDR3 is CASSKVAGSQFDEQFF. For the CDR3, the DNA is TGTGCCAGCAGCAAAGTTGCTGGGAGTCAGTTCGATGAGCAGTTCTTC.

This clone occurred a few times. The CDR3 loop reads CASSVASRADYGYTF. CDR3 nucleotides: TGTGCCAGCAGCGTAGCCTCGCGGGCAGACTATGGCTACACCTTC. The J gene is TRBJ1-2, the V gene TRBV9, with D hard to call. This CDR3 region has 15 residues. Trimming shortened V by 0 bases and J by 3 bases, and 12 bases separated the two germline ends. Germline-derived CDR1 and CDR2 are SGDLS and YYNGEE.

The chain couples TRBV7-8 to TRBJ1-1; 7 nucleotides line up with TRBD1. CDR1 and CDR2 (germline): SGHVS, FQNEAQ. The CDR3 sequence is 14 residues long. Trimming removed 8 bases from V and 1 base from J; junction bases left unmatched: 7. The CDR3: CASVRGRWNTEAFF. CDR3 nucleotide sequence: TGTGCCAGCGTAAGGGGGCGATGGAACACTGAAGCTTTCTTT. Together with reference TRBV7-8 and TRBJ1-1, the CDR3 gives the full variable domain: GAGVSQSPRYKVAKRGQDVALRCDPISGHVSLFWYQQALGQGPEFLTYFQNEAQLDKSGLPSDRFFAERPEGSVSTLKIQRTQQEDSAVYLCASVRGRWNTEAFFGQGTRLTVV.

This clone was seen only a few times. The J gene is TRBJ2-1, the V gene TRBV10-3, with 13 nucleotides matching TRBD2. CDR1 ENHRY and CDR2 SYGVKD come from the germline V gene. With 2 bases clipped from V and 0 bases from J, the junction kept 1 base outside the gene matches. The CDR3 spans 17 residues. The CDR3 here is CAISEGTSGTSYNEQFF. CDR3 nucleotide sequence: TGTGCCATCAGTGAGGGGACTAGCGGGACCTCCTACAATGAGCAGTTCTTC.

Only a few counts were recorded for this clone. Written as DNA, the CDR3 is TGCGCCAGCAGCCCGACAGGTGCGATCACCGGGGAGCTGTTTTTT. This sequence encodes CASSPTGAITGELFF. This chain joins TRBV5-1 and TRBJ2-2, with D maybe TRBD1 (6 bases). Per the germline V gene, CDR1 is SGHRS and CDR2 is YFSETQ. Trimming took 4 bases from V and 4 from J, leaving 14 bases between them. CDR3 length equals 15 residues.

This clone was seen a few times. The gene calls are TRBV7-2 and TRBJ2-7, with unresolved D. V shed 3 bases and J shed 2 bases, with 14 bases lying between them. CDR3 length equals 15 residues. Germline V gives CDR1 SGHTA, CDR2 FQGNSA. The CDR3 region has the DNA TGTGCCAGCAGCTTGGACCCCGGGCTTACCTACGAGCAGTACTTC. It encodes CASSLDPGLTYEQYF.

CDR3 coding DNA: TGTGCCAGCAGTTGGGAGCCTCACTCCTACGAGCAGTACTTC. Residues: CASSWEPHSYEQYF. The rearrangement links TRBV6-1 to TRBJ2-7, with D perhaps matching TRBD2 (5 bases). Germline V gene data show CDR1 as MNHNS and CDR2 as SASEGT. The CDR3 is made up of 14 amino acids. With 5 bases removed from V and 0 bases from J, the gap between germline ends came to 11 bases.

This clone was found a few times. The rearrangement links TRBV18 to TRBJ2-5; 12 bases are shared with TRBD2. Germline V gene sequence: CDR1 KGHSH, CDR2 LQKENI. The CDR3 covers 17 residues. V gave up 2 bases and J gave up 4 bases; unmatched junction bases: 8. In DNA, the CDR3 is TGTGCCAGCTCACCAAGAGGACTAGCGGGATTTGGAGAGACCCAGTACTTC. This gives the protein CASSPRGLAGFGETQYF.

The rearrangement uses TRBV7-2 and TRBJ1-5; D uncertain. Germline V lookup: CDR1 SGHTA, CDR2 FQGNSA. V lost 2 bases to trimming and J lost 0 bases, with 8 bases between them. This CDR3 contains 15 residues. The CDR3 sequence: CASSLYDYSNQPQHF. The CDR3 DNA sequence: TGTGCCAGCAGCTTATACGATTATAGCAATCAGCCCCAGCATTTT.

This chain connects TRBV5-4 to TRBJ2-6, with D hard to call. In germline, CDR1 is SGHNT, CDR2 YYREEE (reference sequence). The CDR3 covers 15 residues. V was clipped by 3 bases and J by 0 bases, with 7 bases between them. The CDR3 here is CASSSPNSGANVLTF. The CDR3 DNA reads TGTGCCAGCAGCTCGCCCAACTCTGGGGCCAACGTCCTGACTTTC.

This clone occurred a few times. The chain combines TRBV29-1 with TRBJ2-7, with 7 bases fitting TRBD1. Germline lookup yields CDR1 SQVTM and CDR2 ANQGSEA. With 7 bases clipped from V and 1 base from J, the junction kept 7 bases outside the gene matches. The CDR3 covers 13 residues. The CDR3 DNA reads TGCAGCGCCGTGACAGGGCGTTCCTACGAGCAGTACTTC. Protein: CSAVTGRSYEQYF.

A few counts support this clone. This chain links TRBV2 with TRBJ2-7; TRBD1 matches 7 bases. CDR3 length: 13 amino acids. V lost 8 bases, J lost 1 base, and 5 bases stayed unmatched. Germline V gene data show CDR1 as SNHLY and CDR2 as FYNNEI. CDR3 protein: CASGRDRSYEQYF. The CDR3 bases are TGTGCCAGCGGCCGGGACAGATCCTACGAGCAGTACTTC.

A few counts support this clone. The chain uses TRBV28 and TRBJ1-5; D call uncertain. Germline V lookup: CDR1 MDHEN, CDR2 SYDVKM. This CDR3 is 13 amino acids long. The V and J ends lost 4 bases and 5 bases respectively, with 9 bases between them. The CDR3 protein is CASSSRAHQPQHF. In DNA form, the CDR3 reads TGTGCCAGCAGTTCCCGGGCCCATCAGCCCCAGCATTTT. The full variable domain, in which reference TRBV28 and TRBJ1-5 provide the parts outside the CDR3, is DVKVTQSSRYLVKRTGEKVFLECVQDMDHENMFWYRQDPGLGLRLIYFSYDVKMKEKGDIPEGYSVSREKKERFSLILESASTNQTSMYLCASSSRAHQPQHFGDGTRLSIL.

The genes are TRBV4-3 and TRBJ1-5; D gene unclear. V was shortened by 2 bases and J by 7 bases, with 9 bases between the two germline ends. This CDR3 contains 13 residues. Per the germline V gene, CDR1 is LGHNA and CDR2 is YSLEER. The CDR3 loop reads CASSQTILQPQHF. The CDR3 DNA follows: TGCGCCAGCAGCCAAACAATTCTACAGCCCCAGCATTTT.

This sequence joins TRBV11-2 and TRBJ1-1; D is uncertain. Germline V gene lookup returns CDR1 SGHAT and CDR2 FQNNGV. The CDR3 has 15 residues. With 3 bases removed from V and 2 bases from J, the gap between germline ends came to 13 bases. This CDR3 reads CASSFLYRANTEAFF. The CDR3 DNA reads as TGTGCCAGCAGCTTTCTGTACAGAGCAAACACTGAAGCTTTCTTT.

The chain recombines TRBV10-3 with TRBJ2-5, with a tentative D call TRBD2 (7 bases). This CDR3 is built from 13 residues. Germline assignment: CDR1 ENHRY and CDR2 SYGVKD. Trimming removed 10 bases at V and 1 base at J, with 13 bases between. This CDR3 is CASGGHRQETQYF. The CDR3 DNA is TGTGCCAGCGGGGGCCACCGCCAAGAGACCCAGTACTTC.

This clone was counted only a few times. This sequence joins TRBV14 and TRBJ2-7; TRBD2 might be the D (5 bases). The germline gives CDR1 SGHDN, CDR2 FVKESK. V lost 1 base and J 1 base, leaving 20 bases between the germline ends. This CDR3 is built from 18 residues. The CDR3 DNA sequence: TGTGCCAGCAGCCAAGGTCAAGGGCCGGCGGGCCCTTCCTACGAGCAGTACTTC. Amino acid sequence: CASSQGQGPAGPSYEQYF.

There are a few counts of this clone. The chain is built from TRBV28 and TRBJ2-2; D unclear. The V end was cut by 6 bases, the J end by 4 bases, with 12 bases between. Per the germline V gene, CDR1 is MDHEN and CDR2 is SYDVKM. The CDR3 extends over 14 amino acids. The CDR3 DNA sequence: TGTGCCAGCAGAACCCCGCTGGGCACCGGGGAGCTGTTTTTT. Protein: CASRTPLGTGELFF. Full variable domain (outside the CDR3, taken from reference TRBV28 and TRBJ2-2): DVKVTQSSRYLVKRTGEKVFLECVQDMDHENMFWYRQDPGLGLRLIYFSYDVKMKEKGDIPEGYSVSREKKERFSLILESASTNQTSMYLCASRTPLGTGELFFGEGSRLTVL.

This chain links TRBV9 with TRBJ1-1; the D is unclear. Per the germline V gene, CDR1 is SGDLS and CDR2 is YYNGEE. This CDR3 contains 14 residues. The V gene lost 0 bases and the J gene lost 4 bases, with 10 bases spanning the gap. The CDR3 DNA reads as TGTGCCAGCAGCGTAGCCCAGGTGCGCACTGAAGCTTTCTTT. It is translated as CASSVAQVRTEAFF. Using reference TRBV9 and TRBJ1-1 for the parts outside the CDR3, the full variable domain is DSGVTQTPKHLITATGQRVTLRCSPRSGDLSVYWYQQSLDQGLQFLIQYYNGEERAKGNILERFSAQQFPDLHSELNLSSLELGDSALYFCASSVAQVRTEAFFGQGTRLTVV.

The J gene is TRBJ1-2, the V gene TRBV6-5, with D perhaps matching TRBD1 (5 bases). Trimming cost V 4 bases and J 0 bases, with 12 bases left between them. The CDR3 contains 15 residues. Germline V CDR1 and CDR2: MNHEY, SVGAGI. The CDR3 here is CASSFKGQTNYGYTF. CDR3 DNA: TGTGCCAGCAGTTTTAAAGGACAAACTAACTATGGCTACACCTTC.

This chain's CDR3 is CASSPGPPYGYTF. Here the CDR3 DNA reads TGTGCCAGCAGCCCGGGACCACCCTATGGCTACACCTTC. V is TRBV28 and J is TRBJ1-2; tentatively, D is TRBD1 (5 bases). The germline gives CDR1 MDHEN, CDR2 SYDVKM. This CDR3 is 13 amino acids long. V was shortened by 6 bases and J by 4 bases, with 12 bases between the two germline ends.

This clone was observed a few times. CDR3 in DNA: TGTGCCAGCAGTTTAATCTCAGGCTACGAGCAGTACTTC. It translates to CASSLISGYEQYF. The chain recombines TRBV27 with TRBJ2-7; D remains ambiguous. The ends were cut back, 2 bases at V and 3 bases at J, with 8 bases in the middle. Germline assignment: CDR1 MNHEY and CDR2 SMNVEV (reference sequence). The length of the CDR3 is 13 residues.

J is TRBJ1-5 and V is TRBV4-2; weak D call: TRBD1 (5 bases). This CDR3 has 15 amino acids. The germline V and J ends were trimmed by 0 bases and 2 bases, with 8 bases remaining between them. Per the germline V gene, CDR1 is LGHNA and CDR2 is YNFKEQ. CDR3 in DNA: TGTGCCAGCAGCCAAGATTCGGGGCGCAATCAGCCCCAGCATTTT. This sequence encodes CASSQDSGRNQPQHF.

This clone was detected a few times. V gene TRBV6-5 combines with J gene TRBJ2-7; TRBD1 might be the D (6 bases). Germline CDR1 MNHEY, CDR2 SVGAGI. Deletions cut 6 bases from V and 0 bases from J, with 15 bases between. The CDR3 extends over 15 amino acids. The CDR3 nucleotides read TGTGCCAGCAGCTCTGGACAGCCGGGCTCCTACGAGCAGTACTTC. Protein product: CASSSGQPGSYEQYF.

The J gene is TRBJ2-7, the V gene TRBV7-2; 8 nucleotides match TRBD1. The CDR3 runs to 16 residues. Germline V gene data show CDR1 as SGHTA and CDR2 as FQGNSA. Trimming removed 1 base from V and 7 bases from J; junction bases left unmatched: 12. Written as DNA, the CDR3 is TGTGCCAGCAGCTTAGTAGTCAGGGGGCGCTTTTGGGAGCAGTACTTC. Its translation: CASSLVVRGRFWEQYF. The full variable domain, completed using reference TRBV7-2 and TRBJ2-7, is GAGVSQSPSNKVTEKGKDVELRCDPISGHTALYWYRQSLGQGLEFLIYFQGNSAPDKSGLPSDRFSAERTGGSVSTLTIQRTQQEDSAVYLCASSLVVRGRFWEQYFGPGTRLTVT.

The rearrangement links TRBV6-6 to TRBJ2-7; D gene ambiguous. Germline V gene data show CDR1 as MNHNY and CDR2 as SVGAGI (reference sequence). This CDR3 is 12 amino acids long. V lost 6 bases to trimming and J lost 4 bases, with 10 bases between them. CDR3 in DNA: TGTGCCAGCAGCTCACACCTTTACGAGCAGTACTTC. This gives the protein CASSSHLYEQYF.

This clone was counted between two and nine times. This chain uses TRBV13 with TRBJ2-3; 10 bases are a match to TRBD2. Per the germline V gene, CDR1 is PRHDT and CDR2 is FYEKMQ (reference sequence). J gave up 5 bases and V 5 bases, and 7 bases lay outside the gene matches. The CDR3 is made up of 15 amino acids. The CDR3 sequence: CASSTRAGGRDTQYF. CDR3 bases: TGTGCCAGCAGCACCCGAGCGGGAGGGCGAGATACGCAGTATTTT.

This clone was detected only a few times. The same CDR3 can be traced to other DNA sequences in this sample. The chain joins TRBV7-9 to TRBJ2-7, with 10 positions matching TRBD2. There are 14 residues in the CDR3. Trimming at V came to 1 base and at J to 5 bases, leaving 2 bases not matched to a gene. Germline CDR1 is SEHNR and CDR2 is FQNEAQ (reference sequence). CDR3 protein: CASSLGLAGDEQYF. The CDR3 DNA reads TGTGCCAGCAGCTTAGGTCTAGCGGGAGACGAGCAGTACTTC.

The rearrangement joins TRBV11-2 to TRBJ2-3, with 7 bases lining up with TRBD2. Germline assignment: CDR1 SGHAT and CDR2 FQNNGV. The CDR3 consists of 15 residues. V was clipped by 5 bases and J by 4 bases; unmatched bases: 9. CDR3 DNA: TGTGCCAGCAGCAGAGGGAGGGGTGGAGCAGATACGCAGTATTTT. Protein sequence: CASSRGRGGADTQYF.

This clone was detected only a few times. The chain combines TRBV10-3 with TRBJ2-1; 7 positions agree with TRBD1. Trimming took 9 bases from V and 5 from J; bases not matched to a gene: 10. Germline V gene sequence: CDR1 ENHRY, CDR2 SYGVKD. This CDR3 region has 14 residues. CDR3 loop: CAISQGDRHNEQFF. Here the CDR3 DNA reads TGTGCCATTTCTCAGGGGGACAGACACAATGAGCAGTTCTTC.